Shown below are 19 T cell receptor beta chains from a single sample sequenced in a study of blood T cell repertoires in COVID-19. Data came from immunoSEQ multiplex PCR; TCRdb stores just in-frame clones and leaves some out. This sample carries 200,000 to 250,000 clones, 80% to 90% of them seen once, and the ten largest clones take 6.2%. Sequences were obtained from peripheral blood. These receptors all come from a man in his 60s with acute or convalescent COVID-19.

The V gene is TRBV14, the J gene TRBJ2-7; D gene unclear. V dropped 1 base and J dropped 4 bases, with 11 bases sitting between them. The CDR3 length is 14 residues. Germline assignment: CDR1 SGHDN and CDR2 FVKESK. The CDR3 here is CASSQGRIGYEQYF. CDR3 bases: TGTGCCAGCAGCCAAGGCAGGATTGGTTACGAGCAGTACTTC.

V gene TRBV29-1 combines with J gene TRBJ2-3, with D possibly matching TRBD1 (5 bases). Looked up from germline, CDR1 is SQVTM and CDR2 is ANQGSEA. Trimming removed 6 bases at V and 2 bases at J, with 9 bases between. The CDR3 loop spans 12 amino acids. CDR3 bases: TGCAGCGTCGCGGACAACACAGATACGCAGTATTTT. The encoded protein is CSVADNTDTQYF.

V usage is TRBV12-5 and J usage is TRBJ2-1, with 8 bases lining up with TRBD2. The CDR3 is made up of 14 amino acids. CDR1 LGHNT and CDR2 FRNRAP come from the germline V gene. Trimming at V came to 7 bases and at J to 1 base, leaving 3 bases not matched to a gene. CDR3 sequence reads: CASAAGVSYNEQFF. In DNA, the CDR3 is TGTGCTAGTGCAGCGGGGGTATCCTACAATGAGCAGTTCTTC.

The chain combines TRBV10-3 with TRBJ1-2; D might be TRBD1 (5 bases). V lost 8 bases, J lost 2 bases, and 15 bases lay in between. The germline V gene encodes CDR1 ENHRY and CDR2 SYGVKD. This CDR3 is built from 14 residues. CDR3 bases: TGTGCCATCCAACCCGGGGGTCAAAACTATGGCTACACCTTC. This gives the protein CAIQPGGQNYGYTF.

This sequence joins TRBV7-9 and TRBJ1-5, with no clear D. V lost 5 bases, J lost 4 bases, and 15 bases lay in between. CDR3 length equals 15 residues. The germline CDR1 and CDR2 sequences are SEHNR and FQNEAQ (reference sequence). The CDR3 region is CASSPNGRVNQPQHF. In DNA, the CDR3 is TGTGCCAGCAGCCCTAATGGCCGGGTAAATCAGCCCCAGCATTTT. The full variable domain, with the rest looked up from reference TRBV7-9 and TRBJ1-5, is DTGVSQNPRHKITKRGQNVTFRCDPISEHNRLYWYRQTLGQGPEFLTYFQNEAQLEKSRLLSDRFSAERPKGSFSTLEIQRTEQGDSAMYLCASSPNGRVNQPQHFGDGTRLSIL.

This chain connects TRBV28 to TRBJ2-3, with 11 positions matching TRBD2. The CDR3 is 16 amino acids. Trimming cost V 4 bases and J 4 bases; bases outside gene matches: 7. Germline V gene sequence: CDR1 MDHEN, CDR2 SYDVKM. CDR3 DNA sequence: TGTGCCAGCAGTTCACCTAGCGGGAGGTGGGCAGATACGCAGTATTTT. Translating gives CASSSPSGRWADTQYF.

The chain uses TRBV28 and TRBJ1-6; TRBD1 matches 8 bases. Per germline, CDR1 MDHEN and CDR2 SYDVKM. With 5 bases clipped from V and 6 bases from J, the junction kept 3 bases outside the gene matches. This CDR3 comprises 14 residues. CDR3 coding DNA: TGTGCCAGCAGTCGACAGGGGACTAATTCACCCCTCCACTTT. Translated, it gives CASSRQGTNSPLHF.

The V gene is TRBV5-1, the J gene TRBJ2-3; weak D call: TRBD2 (6 bases). The CDR3 is made up of 13 amino acids. CDR1 and CDR2 from the germline V gene are SGHRS and YFSETQ. The V end lost 2 bases, the J end lost 4 bases, and 8 bases lay between the germline ends. CDR3 loop: CASSFSGADTQYF. For the CDR3, the DNA is TGCGCCAGCAGCTTCTCGGGAGCAGATACGCAGTATTTT. Supplemented by reference TRBV5-1 and TRBJ2-3, the full variable domain reads KAGVTQTPRYLIKTRGQQVTLSCSPISGHRSVSWYQQTPGQGLQFLFEYFSETQRNKGNFPGRFSGRQFSNSRSEMNVSTLELGDSALYLCASSFSGADTQYFGPGTRLTVL.

The V and J genes are TRBV7-3 and TRBJ2-3; 11 bases line up with TRBD1. Losses at the gene ends were 5 bases for V and 3 bases for J; bases not matched to a gene: 4. The CDR3 is made up of 15 amino acids. Germline CDR1 and CDR2: SGHTA and FQGTGA. The CDR3 DNA follows: TGTGCCAGCAGCCACGGGACAGGGGGGACAGATACGCAGTATTTT. Amino acids: CASSHGTGGTDTQYF.

This chain connects TRBV28 to TRBJ1-5; 9 positions match TRBD1. Germline V lookup: CDR1 MDHEN, CDR2 SYDVKM. Trimming took 5 bases from V and 4 from J; bases not matched to a gene: 6. This CDR3 spans 15 amino acids. The CDR3: CASSGTGTGNQPQHF. CDR3 DNA: TGTGCCAGCAGTGGAACCGGGACAGGGAATCAGCCCCAGCATTTT.

In its sample, this clone was seen once. CDR3 nucleotides: TGTGCCACCCCCCGGGGAAACACCATATATTTT. It yields the protein CATPRGNTIYF. V usage is TRBV12-3 or TRBV12-4 and J usage is TRBJ1-3; D gene uncertain. This CDR3 has 11 residues. Trimming stripped 10 bases from V and 4 bases from J, with 8 bases between.

This clone was detected only a few times. The rearrangement uses TRBV6-2 or TRBV6-3 and TRBJ1-5; no clear D. The V gene's germline CDR1 is MNHEY and CDR2 SVGEGT. The CDR3 covers 12 residues. V was cut by 4 bases and J by 6 bases, with 7 bases left in between. CDR3 DNA sequence: TGTGCCAGCAGTTTCGGCGGTCAGCCCCAGCATTTT. Encoded protein: CASSFGGQPQHF.

The chain has TRBV30 and TRBJ1-1, with 9 bases fitting TRBD1. V gave up 3 bases and J gave up 5 bases; unmatched junction bases: 4. The CDR3 sequence is 13 residues long. In germline, CDR1 is GTSNPN, CDR2 SVGIG (reference sequence). Here the CDR3 DNA reads TGTGCCTGGAGCTACGGGACAGGGACTGAAGCTTTCTTT. Translation gives CAWSYGTGTEAFF.

The V and J genes are TRBV9 and TRBJ2-7; 9 nucleotides match TRBD2. This CDR3 has 15 residues. The junction had 5 bases not matched to a gene; V was cut back by 4 bases and J by 0 bases. Per germline, CDR1 SGDLS and CDR2 YYNGEE. The CDR3 sequence is CASSLLAGPSYEQYF. In DNA form, the CDR3 reads TGTGCCAGCAGCTTACTAGCGGGTCCCTCCTACGAGCAGTACTTC.

The rearrangement joins TRBV5-6 to TRBJ2-7; 7 nucleotides match TRBD2. CDR3 length: 15 residues. CDR1 is SGHDT, CDR2 YYEEEE, per germline. The V and J ends lost 3 bases and 2 bases, in that order; junction bases with no gene match: 8. The CDR3 sequence: CASSSRSAGAYEQYF. Here the CDR3 DNA reads TGTGCCAGCAGCTCCCGATCCGCGGGGGCCTACGAGCAGTACTTC.

The rearrangement uses TRBV7-6 and TRBJ2-1; tentative D call: TRBD2 (6 bases). The CDR3 spans 16 residues. Trimming stripped 1 base from V and 0 bases from J, with 10 bases between. Germline CDR1 reads SGHVS; CDR2 reads FNYEAQ. CDR3 coding DNA: TGTGCCAGCAGCTTAGGTGCGGGAAGCTCCTACAATGAGCAGTTCTTC. Protein product: CASSLGAGSSYNEQFF.

The V and J genes are TRBV21-1 and TRBJ2-1; the DNA was not used to check the table's D call, TRBD2. TRBV21-1 is assigned pseudogene status. This CDR3 spans 17 amino acids. CDR3 region: CASSKVGTSGMDNEQFF. The DNA of the CDR3 is TGTGCCAGCAGCAAAGTAGGGACTAGCGGGATGGACAATGAGCAGTTCTTC.

The chain combines TRBV19 with TRBJ2-1; 8 positions agree with TRBD2. The germline V gene encodes CDR1 LNHDA and CDR2 SQIVND (reference sequence). The CDR3 sequence is 15 residues long. J lost 6 bases, V lost 6 bases, and 10 bases had no gene match. CDR3 DNA sequence: TGTGCCAGTAGCAAAGCGGGAGACGGACCCAATGAGCAGTTCTTC. The encoded protein is CASSKAGDGPNEQFF.

This chain links TRBV6-5 with TRBJ2-1; 9 nucleotides line up with TRBD1. The CDR3 is 14 residues long. Germline V gene data show CDR1 as MNHEY and CDR2 as SVGAGI. J gave up 6 bases and V 8 bases, and 8 bases lay outside the gene matches. The CDR3 protein is CASATWDRANEQFF. The CDR3 nucleotides read TGTGCCAGCGCAACGTGGGACAGGGCCAATGAGCAGTTCTTC.